The present T cell receptor (beta chain) was sequenced within a study of blood T cell repertoires in COVID-19. The wider study: The samples span acute and convalescent COVID-19 from the United States, Italy and Spain. PBMCs, B-cell-depleted T cells, or T cells provided the cDNA or gDNA that made up the material.

Original data processing: Amplified reference gene primers provided the basis for estimating nucleated cell counts. Clones were read by immunoSEQ multiplex PCR, and TCRdb kept only the in-frame ones, dropping some. V and J calls plus clone size are reproduced from that table; the DNA served to infer D and trimming. This repertoire shows 100,000 or so clones, 75% to 95% found once; its top ten account for around 4.4%. Sample: peripheral blood. The TCR originated in a man between 18 and 29 years old with acute or convalescent COVID-19.

CDR3 in amino acids: CASSAEADTQYF. The CDR3 DNA sequence: TGTGCCAGCTCGGCCGAGGCAGATACGCAGTATTTT. The J gene is TRBJ2-3, the V gene TRBV11-3; D is ambiguous. The CDR3 loop spans 12 amino acids. The germline V gene encodes CDR1 SGHNT and CDR2 YENEEA. V was cut by 8 bases and J by 4 bases, with 10 bases left in between.